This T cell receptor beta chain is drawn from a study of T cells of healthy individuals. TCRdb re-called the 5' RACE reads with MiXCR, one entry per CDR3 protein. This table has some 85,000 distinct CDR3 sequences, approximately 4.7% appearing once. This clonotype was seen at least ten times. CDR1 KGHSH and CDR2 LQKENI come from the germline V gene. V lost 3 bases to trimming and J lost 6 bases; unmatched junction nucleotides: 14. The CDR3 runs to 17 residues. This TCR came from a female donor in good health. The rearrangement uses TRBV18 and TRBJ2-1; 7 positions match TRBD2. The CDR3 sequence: CASSPLGGAGSFNEQFF. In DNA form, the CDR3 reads TGTGCCAGCTCACCTCTCGGGGGAGCGGGATCGTTCAATGAGCAGTTCTTC.